These 18 T cell receptor beta chains came from one sample sequenced in a study of blood T cell repertoires in COVID-19 (dated by TCRdb to 2020 to 2022). Libraries were made using the immunoSEQ multiplex PCR assay. TCRdb obtained this table from immuneACCESS and retained in-frame rearrangements with V and J assigned. These tables miss some clones; where compared with another copy, unresolved V genes account for less than half of the shortfall, and the remainder is unexplained. This sample is represented by fewer than 450,000 clones; approximately 90% of them were singletons. The ten largest make up around 12% of the sample. Sequencing was done on a sample of peripheral blood. These receptors were collected from a woman between 50 and 59 years old with COVID-19, enrolled during active disease.

The rearrangement links TRBV2 to TRBJ2-7; no clear D. Germline V gene sequence: CDR1 SNHLY, CDR2 FYNNEI. Deletions cut 4 bases from V and 3 bases from J, with 7 bases between. CDR3 length equals 12 residues. In nucleotides, the CDR3 is TGTGCCAGCAGTGTAACTCTCTACGAGCAGTACTTC. Protein: CASSVTLYEQYF.

The rearrangement joins TRBV12-5 to TRBJ1-3, with D maybe TRBD1 (5 bases). Trimming shortened V by 0 bases and J by 8 bases, and 11 bases separated the two germline ends. Germline values: CDR1 LGHNT, CDR2 FRNRAP. The length of the CDR3 is 14 residues. CDR3 in amino acids: CASGLVQGDDTIYF. The CDR3 DNA sequence: TGTGCTAGTGGTTTGGTACAAGGGGATGACACCATATATTTT.

The chain links TRBV12-3 or TRBV12-4 to TRBJ1-1; possible D gene TRBD1, 5 bases. The CDR3 consists of 11 residues. Trimming took off 6 bases at V and 8 bases at J, with 10 bases between the two ends. The DNA for the CDR3 is TGTGCCAGCAGCCCGGGGGTGGAAGCTTTCTTT. Translation gives CASSPGVEAFF.

V is TRBV9 and J is TRBJ1-6; D might be TRBD1 (6 bases). CDR3 length: 12 amino acids. V was clipped by 3 bases and J by 16 bases, with 14 bases between them. Germline assignment: CDR1 SGDLS and CDR2 YYNGEE. Here the CDR3 DNA reads TGTGCCAGCAGCGGAACCGGGACAAGACTCCACTTT. Its translation: CASSGTGTRLHF. Variable domain in full (rest from reference TRBV9 and TRBJ1-6): DSGVTQTPKHLITATGQRVTLRCSPRSGDLSVYWYQQSLDQGLQFLIQYYNGEERAKGNILERFSAQQFPDLHSELNLSSLELGDSALYFCASSGTGTRLHFGNGTRLTVT.

The V and J genes are TRBV6-6 and TRBJ1-1; the D gene is possibly TRBD1 (5 bases). The V gene's germline CDR1 is MNHNY and CDR2 SVGAGI (reference sequence). Trimming removed 2 bases from V and 0 bases from J, with 10 bases in between. The CDR3 is made up of 15 amino acids. CDR3 in amino acids: CASSYGAGMNTEAFF. CDR3 nucleotides: TGTGCCAGCAGTTACGGGGCAGGTATGAACACTGAAGCTTTCTTT.

This clone was recorded once. The V and J genes are TRBV9 and TRBJ1-6, with unresolved D. Germline lookup yields CDR1 SGDLS and CDR2 YYNGEE. The CDR3 loop spans 13 amino acids. V was cut by 3 bases and J by 9 bases, with 10 bases left in between. The CDR3 coding sequence is TGTGCCAGCAGCGCAACGGGGATTTCACCCCTCCACTTT. It translates to CASSATGISPLHF.

This chain uses TRBV2 with TRBJ2-3; 8 nucleotides agree with TRBD2. With V trimmed by 7 bases and J by 2 bases, 5 bases remained unmatched. This CDR3 spans 14 amino acids. From germline, CDR1 is SNHLY and CDR2 FYNNEI. The CDR3 loop is CASTRGGYTDTQYF. Written as DNA, the CDR3 is TGTGCCAGCACGCGCGGGGGGTACACAGATACGCAGTATTTT.

V is TRBV7-2 and J is TRBJ1-1; no firm D call. The V end lost 3 bases, the J end lost 1 base, and 6 bases lay between the germline ends. This CDR3 spans 13 amino acids. Per germline, CDR1 SGHTA and CDR2 FQGNSA. The CDR3 spells CASSFHGNTEAFF. The CDR3 region has the DNA TGTGCCAGCAGCTTCCACGGGAACACTGAAGCTTTCTTT.

Points on this clone: Other DNA sequences in the same sample also yield this CDR3. The genes are TRBV6-5 and TRBJ2-5; 13 nucleotides align to TRBD2. V gave up 6 bases and J gave up 2 bases; unmatched junction bases: 3. Germline V gene lookup returns CDR1 MNHEY and CDR2 SVGAGI. The CDR3 consists of 15 residues. The DNA for the CDR3 is TGTGCCAGCAGGGTGGGACTAGCGGGACAAGAGACCCAGTACTTC. Protein sequence: CASRVGLAGQETQYF.

The chain has TRBV5-5 and TRBJ2-1; TRBD2 is a possible D gene (5 bases). The CDR3 totals 16 residues. Deletions cut 3 bases from V and 0 bases from J, with 13 bases between. Germline lookup yields CDR1 SGHKS and CDR2 YYEKEE (reference sequence). The CDR3 loop is CASSSGLTSSYNEQFF. Written as DNA, the CDR3 is TGTGCCAGCAGCTCAGGACTCACCAGCTCCTACAATGAGCAGTTCTTC.

The chain recombines TRBV6-5 with TRBJ1-2, with TRBD1 as a possible D gene (6 bases). This CDR3 has 13 residues. Trimming shortened V by 6 bases and J by 4 bases, and 12 bases separated the two germline ends. The germline V gene encodes CDR1 MNHEY and CDR2 SVGAGI. The CDR3 region is CASSLTGTYGYTF. The CDR3 region has the DNA TGTGCCAGCAGCTTAACAGGGACCTATGGCTACACCTTC.

This chain links TRBV6-4 with TRBJ1-2; D unresolved. The CDR3 is made up of 16 amino acids. Trimming took 5 bases from V and 0 from J, leaving 16 bases between them. Germline lookup yields CDR1 MRHNA and CDR2 SNTAGT. CDR3 sequence: CASSPTSGAANYGYTF. The CDR3 nucleotides are TGTGCCAGCAGTCCGACGTCGGGTGCTGCTAACTATGGCTACACCTTC.

The chain carries TRBV30 and TRBJ2-5, with D possibly being TRBD2 (5 bases). Germline V CDR1 and CDR2: GTSNPN, SVGIG (reference sequence). The CDR3 spans 12 residues. Trimming shortened V by 3 bases and J by 5 bases, and 10 bases separated the two germline ends. For the CDR3, the DNA is TGTGCCTGGAGAGGGAGAAGGGAGACCCAGTACTTC. It translates to CAWRGRRETQYF.

The rearrangement uses TRBV7-2 and TRBJ2-7; 8 positions agree with TRBD1. The CDR3 covers 15 residues. The V segment lost 5 bases and the J segment 0 bases; nucleotides outside the gene matches: 6. Per germline, CDR1 SGHTA and CDR2 FQGNSA. CDR3 in DNA: TGTGCCAGCAGCAGACAGGGGACTTCCTCCTACGAGCAGTACTTC. Its translation is CASSRQGTSSYEQYF.

V and J are TRBV5-1 and TRBJ1-5; D is possibly TRBD1 (6 bases). V was pared by 4 bases and J by 7 bases, with 12 bases between. Per the germline V gene, CDR1 is SGHRS and CDR2 is YFSETQ. The CDR3 is 13 amino acids. CDR3 nucleotides: TGCGCCAGCAGCCCGGGAAGGGGGCAGCCCCAGCATTTT. Protein product: CASSPGRGQPQHF.

V is TRBV21-1 and J is TRBJ2-3; the D segment call TRBD2 is taken from the table without a DNA check. TRBV21-1 is a pseudogene segment. CDR3 length: 16 residues. The CDR3 DNA sequence: TGTGCCAGCAGCAATAAGGGAGGCGGGAGGGGAGATACGCAGTATTTT. It encodes CASSNKGGGRGDTQYF.

This clone was observed a single time. The chain carries TRBV3-1 (or the pseudogene TRBV3-2) and TRBJ2-5, with 7 bases identical to TRBD2. Germline V gene sequence: CDR1 LGHDT, CDR2 YNNKEL (reference sequence). The CDR3 has 16 residues. J lost 1 base, V lost 3 bases, and 8 bases had no gene match. The CDR3 spells CASSQLGGGVQETQYF. CDR3 nucleotide sequence: TGTGCCAGCAGCCAGTTGGGCGGGGGAGTCCAAGAGACCCAGTACTTC.

The rearrangement joins TRBV7-8 to TRBJ2-1; 11 nucleotides agree with TRBD2. Germline CDR1 is SGHVS and CDR2 is FQNEAQ. The CDR3 covers 14 residues. After removal of 5 bases from V and 6 bases from J, the junction contained 3 bases not matched to a gene. In DNA form, the CDR3 reads TGTGCCAGCAGCGGAGGACTAGCGGGCAATGAGCAGTTCTTC. Its protein is CASSGGLAGNEQFF.